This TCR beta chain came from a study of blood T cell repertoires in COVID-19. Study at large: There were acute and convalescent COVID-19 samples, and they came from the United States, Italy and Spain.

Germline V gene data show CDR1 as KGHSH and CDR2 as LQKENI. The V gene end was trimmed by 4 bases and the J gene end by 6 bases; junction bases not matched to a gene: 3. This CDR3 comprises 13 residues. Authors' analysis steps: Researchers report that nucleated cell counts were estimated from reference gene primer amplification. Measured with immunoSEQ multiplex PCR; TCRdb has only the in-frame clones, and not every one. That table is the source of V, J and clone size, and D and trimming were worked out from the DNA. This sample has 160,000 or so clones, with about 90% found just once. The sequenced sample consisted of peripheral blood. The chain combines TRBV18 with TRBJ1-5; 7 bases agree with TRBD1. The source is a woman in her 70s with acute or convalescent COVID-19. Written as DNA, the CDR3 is TGTGCCAGCTCACAGGGGGCGGGTCAGCCCCAGCATTTT. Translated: CASSQGAGQPQHF.